This T cell receptor (beta chain) was sequenced during a study of memory CD4+ T cells and cytomegalovirus serostatus. Study context: Donors were healthy Belgian adults, 9 CMV seropositive and 24 seronegative.

Single viable CD3+CD4+CD8-CD45RO+ cells were sorted as the memory CD4+ T cells. Clones were read by immunoSEQ multiplex PCR, and TCRdb kept only the in-frame ones, dropping some. The table records tens of thousands of clones, roughly 85% of them present only once. Germline lookup yields CDR1 SGHAT and CDR2 FQNNGV. V gave up 4 bases and J gave up 6 bases; unmatched junction bases: 12. This CDR3 region has 16 residues. Specimen: memory CD4+ T cells from blood. This chain links TRBV11-2 with TRBJ2-7; 10 positions agree with TRBD2. The sequence derives from an adult in good health and CMV-seronegative. Some clones in this sample may be carry-over from other donors' samples. CDR3 coding DNA: TGTGCCAGCAGCTGGGAGCCTAGCGGGAGTCTGGGCGAGCAGTACTTC. It is translated as CASSWEPSGSLGEQYF.